Presented here are 17 T cell receptor beta chains from one specimen sequenced in a study of cytomegalovirus exposure and HLA in healthy donors. The PCR was carried out with 60 Vbeta primers and 13 Jbeta primers. Assay used: immunoSEQ multiplex PCR; TCRdb lists only in-frame clones, some missing. This repertoire shows approximately 220,000 clones, around three quarters found once; its top ten account for roughly 15%. The material sequenced was PBMCs. Receptor source: a man aged 35-49 years in good health and CMV-seronegative.

This rearrangement joins TRBV7-6 to TRBJ2-1, with TRBD2 matching 10 bases. The germline CDR1 and CDR2 sequences are SGHVS and FNYEAQ. The CDR3 has 17 residues. The ends lost 5 bases at V and 6 bases at J; junction bases unmatched: 13. The CDR3 protein is CASSLERGGFRGNEQFF. The CDR3 DNA follows: TGTGCCAGCAGCCTAGAGCGGGGGGGGTTCCGAGGCAATGAGCAGTTCTTC.

This chain joins TRBV6-1 and TRBJ1-6; possibly TRBD1 for D (6 bases). In germline, CDR1 is MNHNS, CDR2 SASEGT. The CDR3 runs to 15 residues. The V gene lost 2 bases and the J gene lost 7 bases, with 12 bases spanning the gap. The CDR3 reads CASSELGQLNSPLHF. The CDR3 coding sequence is TGTGCCAGCAGTGAACTCGGACAGTTAAATTCACCCCTCCACTTT.

The rearrangement uses TRBV6-5 and TRBJ1-2; D is perhaps TRBD1 (5 bases). This CDR3 region has 13 residues. Per germline, CDR1 MNHEY and CDR2 SVGAGI. V lost 5 bases, J lost 3 bases, and 10 bases lay in between. CDR3: CASSVTGDYGYTF. CDR3 DNA sequence: TGTGCCAGCAGTGTCACAGGAGACTATGGCTACACCTTC.

The genes are TRBV6-1 and TRBJ2-7; D is ambiguous. V gave up 8 bases and J gave up 1 base, with 12 bases separating them. CDR1 MNHNS and CDR2 SASEGT come from the germline V gene. CDR3 length: 13 amino acids. CDR3 nucleotide sequence: TGTGCCAGCCTTAGAGCAGCGTCCTACGAGCAGTACTTC. Its translation: CASLRAASYEQYF.

This clone came up once. The V call is TRBV6-5, the J call TRBJ2-6; D unresolved. CDR3 size: 15 residues. V gave up 5 bases and J gave up 1 base, with 9 bases separating them. Germline V gene data show CDR1 as MNHEY and CDR2 as SVGAGI. This CDR3 reads CASSPSGSGANVLTF. The DNA of the CDR3 is TGTGCCAGCAGTCCCTCGGGTTCTGGGGCCAACGTCCTGACTTTC.

The chain combines TRBV5-6 with TRBJ2-7; no firm D call. CDR1 and CDR2 (germline): SGHDT, YYEEEE. The CDR3 sequence is 15 residues long. V was clipped by 0 bases and J by 6 bases, with 16 bases between them. CDR3 amino acids: CASSLAWQIFAEQYF. CDR3 in DNA: TGTGCCAGCAGCTTGGCCTGGCAAATCTTCGCCGAGCAGTACTTC.

The chain is built from TRBV27 and TRBJ2-3; TRBD1 matches 7 bases. The V segment lost 6 bases and the J segment 0 bases; nucleotides outside the gene matches: 6. Germline CDR1 is MNHEY and CDR2 is SMNVEV (reference sequence). This CDR3 is 15 amino acids long. CDR3 loop: CASSPGTASTDTQYF. CDR3 sequence (DNA): TGTGCCAGCAGCCCGGGGACAGCTAGCACAGATACGCAGTATTTT.

This clone was detected only once. The rearrangement joins TRBV5-1 to TRBJ2-5; 9 bases map to TRBD2. V shed 0 bases, J shed 4 bases, and the junction held 16 bases outside the gene matches. The CDR3 contains 19 residues. In germline, CDR1 is SGHRS, CDR2 YFSETQ. The CDR3 protein is CASSLGALAGYRGGETQYF. The DNA for the CDR3 is TGCGCCAGCAGCTTGGGAGCCCTAGCGGGATATAGAGGGGGAGAGACCCAGTACTTC. Supplemented by reference TRBV5-1 and TRBJ2-5, the full variable domain reads KAGVTQTPRYLIKTRGQQVTLSCSPISGHRSVSWYQQTPGQGLQFLFEYFSETQRNKGNFPGRFSGRQFSNSRSEMNVSTLELGDSALYLCASSLGALAGYRGGETQYFGPGTRLLVL.

The sample holds one count of this clone. This chain connects TRBV27 to TRBJ2-5; the match to TRBD2 covers 8 bases. The CDR3 contains 14 residues. Trimming cost V 3 bases and J 4 bases; bases outside gene matches: 4. Germline loops: CDR1 MNHEY, CDR2 SMNVEV (reference sequence). CDR3 loop: CASSFLAGRETQYF. The CDR3 coding sequence is TGTGCCAGCAGTTTCTTAGCGGGAAGAGAGACCCAGTACTTC.

The chain uses TRBV18 and TRBJ1-1, with a tentative D call TRBD1 (6 bases). Trimming removed 0 bases at V and 0 bases at J, with 14 bases between. The CDR3 spans 17 residues. Germline CDR1 reads KGHSH; CDR2 reads LQKENI. This CDR3 is CASSPPDRPLMNTEAFF. CDR3 coding DNA: TGTGCCAGCTCACCACCGGACAGACCACTAATGAACACTGAAGCTTTCTTT.

The gene calls are TRBV2 and TRBJ2-1; TRBD2 aligns across 11 bases. Per germline, CDR1 SNHLY and CDR2 FYNNEI. J gave up 7 bases and V 3 bases, and 2 bases lay outside the gene matches. The CDR3 totals 14 residues. Written as DNA, the CDR3 is TGTGCCAGCAGTGAGACTAGCGGGATGAATGAGCAGTTCTTC. The encoded protein is CASSETSGMNEQFF.

This rearrangement joins TRBV7-6 to TRBJ2-4; D may be TRBD1 (6 bases). The CDR3 is made up of 15 amino acids. Germline lookup yields CDR1 SGHVS and CDR2 FNYEAQ. The V and J ends lost 5 bases and 8 bases respectively, with 19 bases between them. CDR3 nucleotides: TGTGCCAGCAGCCCTAGCTTAGGGGGACGGGACATTCAGTACTTC. The encoded protein is CASSPSLGGRDIQYF.

The gene calls are TRBV7-2 and TRBJ1-6; D is undetermined. Germline V gene sequence: CDR1 SGHTA, CDR2 FQGNSA. The CDR3 runs 14 residues. Trimming shortened V by 3 bases and J by 10 bases, and 13 bases separated the two germline ends. The CDR3 loop is CASSFVNSRSPLHF. For the CDR3, the DNA is TGTGCCAGCAGCTTTGTGAACAGCAGATCACCCCTCCACTTT.

V and J are TRBV14 and TRBJ2-2, with a tentative D call TRBD2 (5 bases). This CDR3 spans 15 amino acids. The V and J ends lost 6 bases and 4 bases respectively, with 15 bases between them. Per germline, CDR1 SGHDN and CDR2 FVKESK. CDR3 nucleotide sequence: TGTGCCAGCAGTCCAAGAGTGGGGAGCACCGGGGAGCTGTTTTTT. Translated: CASSPRVGSTGELFF.

The V gene is TRBV18, the J gene TRBJ1-5; the D is unclear. The V and J ends lost 4 bases and 7 bases respectively, with 14 bases between them. Germline-derived CDR1 and CDR2 are KGHSH and LQKENI. The CDR3 contains 14 residues. This CDR3 reads CASSQIGGRQPQHF. The CDR3 DNA follows: TGTGCCAGCTCACAAATTGGAGGGCGGCAGCCCCAGCATTTT.

The J gene is TRBJ2-3, the V gene TRBV7-3; D gene ambiguous. Trimming pared 3 bases from V and 0 bases from J, leaving 10 bases between. CDR3 length: 15 amino acids. Looked up from germline, CDR1 is SGHTA and CDR2 is FQGTGA. The CDR3 DNA follows: TGTGCCAGCAGCTTCAATCCCGGGAGCACAGATACGCAGTATTTT. It codes for CASSFNPGSTDTQYF. Filled out from reference TRBV7-3 and TRBJ2-3, the complete variable domain reads GAGVSQTPSNKVTEKGKYVELRCDPISGHTALYWYRQSLGQGPEFLIYFQGTGAADDSGLPNDRFFAVRPEGSVSTLKIQRTERGDSAVYLCASSFNPGSTDTQYFGPGTRLTVL.

V usage is TRBV11-2 and J usage is TRBJ2-3; D remains ambiguous. Trimming took off 4 bases at V and 1 base at J, with 9 bases between the two ends. The CDR3 is 14 residues long. Germline CDR1 is SGHAT and CDR2 is FQNNGV. CDR3 protein: CASSSLRGTDTQYF. In DNA, the CDR3 is TGTGCCAGCAGCTCATTACGGGGCACAGATACGCAGTATTTT. Supplemented by reference TRBV11-2 and TRBJ2-3, the full variable domain reads EAGVAQSPRYKIIEKRQSVAFWCNPISGHATLYWYQQILGQGPKLLIQFQNNGVVDDSQLPKDRFSAERLKGVDSTLKIQPAKLEDSAVYLCASSSLRGTDTQYFGPGTRLTVL.